A single sample is the source of the 2 T cell receptor beta chains below, sequenced in a study of regulatory T cells in long-lasting Graves disease. To make TCR beta libraries, researchers used iRepertoire HTBI primers and Arm-PCR of CDR3 regions. Each CDR3 protein is one row after TCRdb ran MiXCR on the multiplex PCR reads. This sample has approximately 400,000 distinct CDR3 sequences; approximately 15% occur once, and the top ten carry about a sixth. Specified time point: newly diagnosed GD, antithyroid drugs for less than 3 months. RNA isolated from PBMCs was used to make the TCR library. This sample was shared with a second study, whose subject was T cells in Graves' hyperthyroidism and ophthalmopathy.

The sample here was peripheral blood mononuclear cells (PBMCs), taken at new diagnosis, from a patient treated with antithyroid drugs. The source of these receptors is a woman aged 25 to 39 with Graves disease.

The sample holds a few counts of this clonotype. V and J are TRBV24-1 and TRBJ1-5; D is ambiguous. In germline, CDR1 is KGHDR, CDR2 SFDVKD. V shed 9 bases and J shed 0 bases, with 8 bases lying between them. The CDR3 spans 13 residues. This chain's CDR3 is CATAGDSNQPQHF. CDR3 nucleotides: TGTGCCACCGCCGGGGATAGCAATCAGCCCCAGCATTTT.

In this sample, this clonotype turned up a few times. The genes are TRBV10-3 and TRBJ1-1; the D gene is possibly TRBD1 (6 bases). V lost 6 bases and J lost 3, with 17 bases in between. Germline assignment: CDR1 ENHRY and CDR2 SYGVKD. The CDR3 is 15 residues long. The CDR3, as DNA: TGTGCCATCAGGCTCGCACAGGGAACCCACACTGAAGCTTTCTTT. This codes for CAIRLAQGTHTEAFF.